Each of the 32 T cell receptor beta chains below was sequenced from the same sample in a study of blood T cell repertoires in COVID-19. Sequenced by immunoSEQ multiplex PCR; TCRdb stores in-frame clones only, minus some. The repertoire holds 130,000 to 150,000 clones, approximately 80% seen once, with roughly 5.3% in the top ten. Sequenced: peripheral blood. These receptors were obtained from a woman in her fifties or sixties with acute or convalescent COVID-19.

J is TRBJ1-4 and V is TRBV11-2, with 8 bases identical to TRBD1. The CDR3 length is 15 residues. Looked up from germline, CDR1 is SGHAT and CDR2 is FQNNGV. With V trimmed by 4 bases and J by 4 bases, 5 bases remained unmatched. The CDR3 reads CASSSRGQGNEKLFF. In DNA, the CDR3 is TGTGCCAGCAGCTCCAGGGGGCAGGGTAATGAAAAACTGTTTTTT.

The chain joins TRBV7-2 to TRBJ2-3; 8 nucleotides agree with TRBD2. Germline assignment: CDR1 SGHTA and CDR2 FQGNSA. CDR3 length equals 15 residues. Trimming took 8 bases from V and 2 from J; bases not matched to a gene: 9. In DNA, the CDR3 is TGTGCCAGCCGTCCCCCGGGGGGGCCCACAGATACGCAGTATTTT. It translates to CASRPPGGPTDTQYF.

The chain carries TRBV7-2 and TRBJ2-1; the match to TRBD1 covers 7 bases. The CDR3 covers 15 residues. Germline lookup yields CDR1 SGHTA and CDR2 FQGNSA. V gave up 0 bases and J gave up 6 bases; unmatched junction bases: 5. The CDR3: CASSLARTGVNEQFF. The CDR3 DNA reads as TGTGCCAGCAGCTTAGCCAGGACAGGAGTCAATGAGCAGTTCTTC.

The rearrangement joins TRBV29-1 to TRBJ1-2; 10 bases map to TRBD1. Germline lookup yields CDR1 SQVTM and CDR2 ANQGSEA. Trimming took 5 bases from V and 4 from J; bases not matched to a gene: 4. This CDR3 region has 13 residues. CDR3: CSVTRTGGYGYTF. CDR3 DNA: TGCAGCGTTACTAGGACAGGGGGCTATGGCTACACCTTC.

The gene calls are TRBV5-1 and TRBJ1-4; the match to TRBD1 covers 7 bases. V shed 3 bases and J 0 bases; nucleotides not matched to a gene: 8. Per germline, CDR1 SGHRS and CDR2 YFSETQ. The CDR3 is made up of 17 amino acids. For the CDR3, the DNA is TGCGCCAGCAGCTGGACAGGAGGGGTTGCAACTAATGAAAAACTGTTTTTT. Amino acids: CASSWTGGVATNEKLFF.

The rearrangement links TRBV6-5 to TRBJ2-1; unclear D gene. The CDR3 extends over 12 amino acids. Trimming left V 4 bases short and J 6 bases short, with 7 bases between. Germline V gives CDR1 MNHEY, CDR2 SVGAGI. The CDR3 spells CASSFSPNEQFF. As DNA, the CDR3 is TGTGCCAGCAGTTTTAGTCCCAATGAGCAGTTCTTC.

This sequence joins TRBV12-3 or TRBV12-4 and TRBJ2-1; D perhaps matches TRBD2 (5 bases). The CDR3 is 12 amino acids. V was shortened by 3 bases and J by 9 bases, with 9 bases between the two germline ends. The CDR3 nucleotides are TGTGCCAGCAGTTTCTCGGGGATTGAGCAGTTCTTC. Its translation: CASSFSGIEQFF.

The V gene is TRBV28, the J gene TRBJ2-3; D is undetermined. Per germline, CDR1 MDHEN and CDR2 SYDVKM. The CDR3 runs 13 residues. Between the trimmed V and J ends, which lost 8 bases and 5 bases, there was a span of 14 bases. The CDR3 region is CASQPGQRDTQYF. In DNA form, the CDR3 reads TGTGCCAGCCAACCGGGTCAGAGAGATACGCAGTATTTT.

J is TRBJ1-6 and V is TRBV14; tentatively, D is TRBD1 (5 bases). The germline CDR1 and CDR2 sequences are SGHDN and FVKESK. This CDR3 region has 17 residues. V was cut by 0 bases and J by 7 bases, with 16 bases left in between. CDR3 nucleotide sequence: TGTGCCAGCAGCCAAGATTTGGGGCAGGCCCTAAATTCACCCCTCCACTTT. This gives the protein CASSQDLGQALNSPLHF.

V gene TRBV19 combines with J gene TRBJ1-5; D remains ambiguous. The CDR3 extends over 15 amino acids. Germline-derived CDR1 and CDR2 are LNHDA and SQIVND (reference sequence). Trimming stripped 3 bases from V and 2 bases from J, with 11 bases between. The CDR3 DNA follows: TGTGCCAGTAGTATCGTGGGTGAGGGCAATCAGCCCCAGCATTTT. As protein: CASSIVGEGNQPQHF.

The count of this clone is one. This chain links TRBV20-1 with TRBJ2-5; possible D gene TRBD2, 6 bases. Looked up from germline, CDR1 is DFQATT and CDR2 is SNEGSKA (reference sequence). The CDR3 runs 11 residues. V lost 3 bases and J lost 9, with 11 bases in between. CDR3 sequence (DNA): TGCAGTGCTAGGATAGAGCGGGCCCAGTACTTC. Encoded protein: CSARIERAQYF.

The chain links TRBV28 to TRBJ2-1, with D possibly TRBD1 on 6 matching bases. Trimming took 6 bases from V and 4 from J, leaving 19 bases between them. The germline V gene encodes CDR1 MDHEN and CDR2 SYDVKM. The CDR3 is 16 residues long. CDR3 sequence (DNA): TGTGCCAGCAGCCCAATGTCCTGGGACACATACAATGAGCAGTTCTTC. This codes for CASSPMSWDTYNEQFF.

The chain couples TRBV19 to TRBJ2-1, with 10 bases lining up with TRBD2. V shed 5 bases, J shed 10 bases, and the junction held 8 bases outside the gene matches. In germline, CDR1 is LNHDA, CDR2 SQIVND (reference sequence). This CDR3 contains 14 residues. CDR3 sequence: CASSVQRGGTEQFF. The CDR3 bases are TGTGCCAGTAGTGTCCAGCGGGGGGGGACAGAGCAGTTCTTC.

The chain carries TRBV11-3 and TRBJ2-2; TRBD2 aligns across 10 bases. The CDR3 runs to 17 residues. V was pared by 5 bases and J by 4 bases, with 10 bases of the junction left unmatched. Germline-derived CDR1 and CDR2 are SGHNT and YENEEA. The CDR3 sequence is CASSPSAGGPGTGELFF. The DNA of the CDR3 is TGTGCCAGCAGCCCTTCAGCGGGGGGGCCGGGCACCGGGGAGCTGTTTTTT.

A single count supports this clone. This chain links TRBV2 with TRBJ1-1, with D unresolved. The V gene's germline CDR1 is SNHLY and CDR2 FYNNEI. The CDR3 loop spans 16 amino acids. Trimming pared 2 bases from V and 3 bases from J, leaving 16 bases between. The CDR3 is CASSELRVGLYTEAFF. In nucleotides, the CDR3 is TGTGCCAGCAGTGAACTTAGGGTAGGACTCTACACTGAAGCTTTCTTT.

The chain joins TRBV6-5 to TRBJ1-1; D gene ambiguous. Germline V gives CDR1 MNHEY, CDR2 SVGAGI. The CDR3 covers 13 residues. Trimming removed 2 bases from V and 1 base from J, with 5 bases in between. Written as DNA, the CDR3 is TGTGCCAGCAGTTACCCGGGGAACACTGAAGCTTTCTTT. Its translation: CASSYPGNTEAFF.

This chain connects TRBV9 to TRBJ1-1; a weak D match, TRBD1 (5 bases). CDR1 is SGDLS, CDR2 YYNGEE, per germline. CDR3 length equals 15 residues. V gave up 0 bases and J gave up 1 base, with 10 bases separating them. The CDR3 sequence: CASSVATTANTEAFF. The CDR3, as DNA: TGTGCCAGCAGCGTAGCTACGACAGCGAACACTGAAGCTTTCTTT.

The chain carries TRBV5-6 and TRBJ1-6; D is uncertain. In germline, CDR1 is SGHDT, CDR2 YYEEEE. Trimming left V 0 bases short and J 7 bases short, with 8 bases between. There are 14 residues in the CDR3. The CDR3 DNA reads TGTGCCAGCAGCTTGGACCGACTAAATTCACCCCTCCACTTT. This gives the protein CASSLDRLNSPLHF.

The V call is TRBV6-1, the J call TRBJ1-1; D unclear. The germline CDR1 and CDR2 sequences are MNHNS and SASEGT. With 2 bases removed from V and 0 bases from J, the gap between germline ends came to 10 bases. There are 15 residues in the CDR3. CDR3: CASSEKSIMNTEAFF. CDR3 nucleotide sequence: TGTGCCAGCAGTGAAAAGTCTATTATGAACACTGAAGCTTTCTTT.

V usage is TRBV11-2 and J usage is TRBJ2-5; TRBD2 matches 9 bases. V shed 1 base and J 4 bases; nucleotides not matched to a gene: 4. The germline V gene has CDR1 SGHAT and CDR2 FQNNGV. The CDR3 consists of 15 residues. CDR3 protein: CASSLVGTSLETQYF. For the CDR3, the DNA is TGTGCCAGCAGCTTAGTGGGGACTAGCCTAGAGACCCAGTACTTC.

This sequence joins TRBV4-3 and TRBJ1-5; 8 nucleotides match TRBD1. The CDR3 consists of 15 residues. V shed 1 base and J 6 bases; nucleotides not matched to a gene: 5. Germline lookup yields CDR1 LGHNA and CDR2 YSLEER. CDR3 region: CASSQGTGSFQPQHF. CDR3 nucleotide sequence: TGCGCCAGCAGCCAAGGGACAGGGAGTTTTCAGCCCCAGCATTTT.

The chain carries TRBV6-2 or TRBV6-3 and TRBJ2-3; possible D gene TRBD2, 6 bases. Trimming took off 6 bases at V and 9 bases at J, with 19 bases between the two ends. This CDR3 is built from 14 residues. CDR1 is MNHEY, CDR2 SVGEGT, per germline. Here the CDR3 reads CASSRGATTSTQYF. In DNA, the CDR3 is TGTGCCAGCAGCCGCGGGGCCACTACTAGCACGCAGTATTTT.

V is TRBV3-1 (or the pseudogene TRBV3-2) and J is TRBJ1-2; D is undetermined. The V end was cut by 4 bases, the J end by 7 bases, with 19 bases between. Germline CDR1 and CDR2: LGHDT and YNNKEL (reference sequence). CDR3 length equals 15 residues. The CDR3 spells CASSPYGDQLSGYTF. CDR3 sequence (DNA): TGTGCCAGCAGCCCCTACGGTGATCAACTGAGTGGCTACACCTTC.

This clone was counted once. The chain has TRBV6-5 and TRBJ1-2; 9 positions match TRBD1. The J segment lost 8 bases and the V segment lost 7 bases, leaving 11 bases of the junction unmatched. This CDR3 is built from 14 residues. CDR1 is MNHEY and CDR2 is SVGAGI in the germline V gene. The CDR3 is CASIMGDREDGYTF. The CDR3 nucleotides are TGTGCCAGCATAATGGGGGACAGGGAAGACGGCTACACCTTC.

The chain carries TRBV12-5 and TRBJ2-1; TRBD2 matches 12 bases. The CDR3 runs to 14 residues. Germline CDR1 reads LGHNT; CDR2 reads FRNRAP. J lost 5 bases, V lost 9 bases, and 5 bases had no gene match. This CDR3 is CASFLAGGDNEQFF. DNA for the CDR3: TGTGCTAGCTTCCTAGCGGGGGGGGACAATGAGCAGTTCTTC. Variable domain in full (rest from reference TRBV12-5 and TRBJ2-1): DARVTQTPRHKVTEMGQEVTMRCQPILGHNTVFWYRQTMMQGLELLAYFRNRAPLDDSGMPKDRFSAEMPDATLATLKIQPSEPRDSAVYFCASFLAGGDNEQFFGPGTRLTVL.

This chain links TRBV28 with TRBJ2-3, with TRBD1 matching 7 bases. This CDR3 contains 13 residues. Germline assignment: CDR1 MDHEN and CDR2 SYDVKM. The ends lost 6 bases at V and 1 base at J; junction bases unmatched: 1. As DNA, the CDR3 is TGTGCCAGCAGCCAGGGGGGCACAGATACGCAGTATTTT. It yields the protein CASSQGGTDTQYF.

This chain uses TRBV27 with TRBJ2-5; TRBD2 is a possible D gene (5 bases). Germline V gene data show CDR1 as MNHEY and CDR2 as SMNVEV (reference sequence). The V gene lost 4 bases and the J gene lost 1 base, with 7 bases spanning the gap. CDR3 length: 13 amino acids. The CDR3 region is CASSSSRQETQYF. The CDR3 nucleotides read TGTGCCAGCAGTTCTAGCCGCCAAGAGACCCAGTACTTC.

This clone was found once. The chain recombines TRBV7-8 with TRBJ2-7; D is possibly TRBD1 (6 bases). Per germline, CDR1 SGHVS and CDR2 FQNEAQ. The CDR3 is 12 residues long. Trimming pared 5 bases from V and 5 bases from J, leaving 10 bases between. CDR3 nucleotide sequence: TGTGCCAGCAGCACAGGGTTAAACGAGCAGTACTTC. Its translation: CASSTGLNEQYF.

This chain uses TRBV30 with TRBJ1-2; tentative D call: TRBD1 (5 bases). This CDR3 has 15 amino acids. V was pared by 3 bases and J by 4 bases, with 18 bases between. Germline loops: CDR1 GTSNPN, CDR2 SVGIG (reference sequence). The CDR3 nucleotides are TGTGCCTGGAGCCTAGGGGCAGCGGGGCGCTATGGCTACACCTTC. Translation gives CAWSLGAAGRYGYTF.

The chain employs TRBV5-1 and TRBJ1-1; 9 bases are a match to TRBD1. The CDR3 contains 17 residues. CDR1 SGHRS and CDR2 YFSETQ come from the germline V gene. Trimming cost V 4 bases and J 3 bases; bases outside gene matches: 13. CDR3 nucleotides: TGCGCCAGCAGCCGGGCCGCGACAGGGGGTCTACACACTGAAGCTTTCTTT. Its translation: CASSRAATGGLHTEAFF.

The chain joins TRBV19 to TRBJ2-3; TRBD1 might be the D (5 bases). The length of the CDR3 is 15 residues. Germline-derived CDR1 and CDR2 are LNHDA and SQIVND (reference sequence). V was pared by 5 bases and J by 1 base, with 13 bases between. CDR3 sequence (DNA): TGTGCCAGTAGTCCAGGGTTCAGTGGCACAGATACGCAGTATTTT. Amino acid sequence: CASSPGFSGTDTQYF.

This clone was seen just once. This sequence joins TRBV7-9 and TRBJ2-5; tentatively, D is TRBD1 (6 bases). Germline lookup yields CDR1 SEHNR and CDR2 FQNEAQ (reference sequence). Between the trimmed V and J ends, which lost 5 bases and 1 base, there was a span of 11 bases. This CDR3 region has 14 residues. The CDR3 here is CASSQGQVQETQYF. The CDR3 nucleotides read TGTGCCAGCAGCCAGGGACAAGTCCAAGAGACCCAGTACTTC.